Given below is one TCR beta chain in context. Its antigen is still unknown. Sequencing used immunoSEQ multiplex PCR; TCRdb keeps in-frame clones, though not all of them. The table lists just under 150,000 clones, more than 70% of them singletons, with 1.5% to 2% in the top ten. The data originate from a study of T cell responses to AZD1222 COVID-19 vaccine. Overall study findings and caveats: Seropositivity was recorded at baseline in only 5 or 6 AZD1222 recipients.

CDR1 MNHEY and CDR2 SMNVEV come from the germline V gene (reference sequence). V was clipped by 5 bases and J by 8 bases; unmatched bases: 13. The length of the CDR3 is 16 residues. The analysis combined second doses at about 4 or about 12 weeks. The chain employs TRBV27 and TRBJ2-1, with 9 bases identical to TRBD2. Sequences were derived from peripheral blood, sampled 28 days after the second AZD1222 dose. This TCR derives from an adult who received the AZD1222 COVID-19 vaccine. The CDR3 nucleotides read TGTGCCAGCAGTCTCCTCTTGGCGGGAGGGCCCCATGAGCAGTTCTTC. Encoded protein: CASSLLLAGGPHEQFF.